These 12 T cell receptor beta chains originate from one sample sequenced in a study of cytomegalovirus exposure and HLA in healthy donors. The PCR contained 60 Vbeta and 13 Jbeta primers. Sequencing was performed with immunoSEQ multiplex PCR; in TCRdb, only in-frame clones are kept and a portion is missing. This sample has some 120,000 clones, with about 78% found just once. Sequencing was performed on PBMCs. These TCRs come from a woman aged 40 to 50 in good health and CMV-seropositive.

V gene TRBV27 combines with J gene TRBJ2-3; TRBD2 matches 14 bases. The CDR3 has 20 amino acids. In germline, CDR1 is MNHEY, CDR2 SMNVEV (reference sequence). The V gene end was trimmed by 5 bases and the J gene end by 0 bases; junction bases not matched to a gene: 13. The CDR3 DNA sequence: TGTGCCAGCAGTCCCTCCGGACTAGCGGGGGGTTTAACTAGCACAGATACGCAGTATTTT. This sequence encodes CASSPSGLAGGLTSTDTQYF.

CDR3 sequence: CASSQTAGLAEGPDTQYF. The CDR3, as DNA: TGCGCCAGCAGCCAGACTGCAGGACTAGCAGAGGGTCCAGATACGCAGTATTTT. The V gene is TRBV4-3, the J gene TRBJ2-3, with 8 nucleotides matching TRBD2. Germline trimming cut 3 bases from V and 4 bases from J; bases unmatched to any gene: 15. Germline V gene sequence: CDR1 LGHNA, CDR2 YSLEER. The CDR3 extends over 18 amino acids.

Only one count was recorded for this clone. The V call is TRBV5-1, the J call TRBJ2-7; the match to TRBD1 covers 8 bases. Looked up from germline, CDR1 is SGHRS and CDR2 is YFSETQ. V was clipped by 5 bases and J by 1 base; unmatched bases: 5. The CDR3 runs 14 residues. The CDR3 here is CASRAGTGSYEQYF. CDR3 bases: TGCGCCAGCAGGGCCGGGACAGGATCCTACGAGCAGTACTTC.

The rearrangement uses TRBV5-1 and TRBJ2-5; 12 bases are shared with TRBD1. Germline trimming cut 3 bases from V and 1 base from J; bases unmatched to any gene: 7. The CDR3 has 17 amino acids. In germline, CDR1 is SGHRS, CDR2 YFSETQ. The CDR3 DNA reads TGCGCCAGCAGCTGGGGGCCGGGACAGGGGGCCCAAGAGACCCAGTACTTC. Its translation is CASSWGPGQGAQETQYF.

This clone was detected a few times. This rearrangement joins TRBV9 to TRBJ1-1; a weak D match, TRBD1 (6 bases). Trimming removed 4 bases from V and 0 bases from J, with 10 bases in between. The CDR3 is made up of 14 amino acids. CDR1 is SGDLS and CDR2 is YYNGEE in the germline V gene. Here the CDR3 DNA reads TGTGCCAGCAGCTTCCGACAGGTGAACACTGAAGCTTTCTTT. It yields the protein CASSFRQVNTEAFF. Full variable domain (rest looked up from reference TRBV9 and TRBJ1-1): DSGVTQTPKHLITATGQRVTLRCSPRSGDLSVYWYQQSLDQGLQFLIQYYNGEERAKGNILERFSAQQFPDLHSELNLSSLELGDSALYFCASSFRQVNTEAFFGQGTRLTVV.

This clone has more than one count but fewer than ten. This chain links TRBV4-1 with TRBJ1-6; no definite D call. Germline values: CDR1 MGHRA, CDR2 YSYEKL. Deletions cut 1 base from V and 5 bases from J, with 3 bases between. The CDR3 length is 13 residues. CDR3 residues: CASSQADNSPLHF. CDR3 in DNA: TGCGCCAGCAGCCAAGCTGATAATTCACCCCTCCACTTT.

This clone was recorded only once. The chain carries TRBV29-1 and TRBJ2-5; TRBD1 agrees at 8 bases. The length of the CDR3 is 12 residues. The germline gives CDR1 SQVTM, CDR2 ANQGSEA. The V gene end was trimmed by 7 bases and the J gene end by 2 bases; junction bases not matched to a gene: 3. The CDR3 coding sequence is TGCAGCGGCAGACAGGGGCAAGAGACCCAGTACTTC. Encoded protein: CSGRQGQETQYF.

The chain links TRBV11-2 to TRBJ1-6; 7 bases are a match to TRBD1. This CDR3 has 15 residues. The germline V gene has CDR1 SGHAT and CDR2 FQNNGV. V trimming: 2 bases; J trimming: 9 bases; junction bases outside the gene matches: 7. The CDR3 loop is CASSLWDSRISPLHF. The CDR3 DNA follows: TGTGCCAGCAGCTTATGGGACAGCCGTATTTCACCCCTCCACTTT.

The V call is TRBV20-1, the J call TRBJ1-1; no definite D call. There are 11 residues in the CDR3. V was shortened by 6 bases and J by 4 bases, with 9 bases between the two germline ends. The germline gives CDR1 DFQATT, CDR2 SNEGSKA (reference sequence). CDR3 region: CSAVSGTEAFF. CDR3 DNA: TGCAGTGCGGTGAGTGGCACTGAAGCTTTCTTT.

The chain recombines TRBV7-2 with TRBJ2-5; TRBD2 might be the D (6 bases). The germline V gene encodes CDR1 SGHTA and CDR2 FQGNSA. V was cut by 4 bases and J by 3 bases, with 12 bases left in between. This CDR3 is 14 amino acids long. Written as DNA, the CDR3 is TGTGCCAGCAGCTCACGGAGGGGCGAAGAGACCCAGTACTTC. Translated: CASSSRRGEETQYF.

This clone was counted a few times. The chain is built from TRBV9 and TRBJ2-2; D is perhaps TRBD1 (7 bases). V lost 4 bases and J 7 bases, leaving 11 bases between the germline ends. Germline assignment: CDR1 SGDLS and CDR2 YYNGEE. This CDR3 is built from 13 residues. The CDR3 protein is CASSFRGVGELFF. The CDR3 bases are TGTGCCAGCAGCTTCAGGGGGGTCGGGGAGCTGTTTTTT.

V usage is TRBV5-6 and J usage is TRBJ2-5, with 13 nucleotides matching TRBD2. The germline CDR1 and CDR2 sequences are SGHDT and YYEEEE. Trimming cost V 7 bases and J 1 base; bases outside gene matches: 13. The CDR3 covers 18 residues. In nucleotides, the CDR3 is TGTGCCAGCGACTACTTAGGGACTAGCGGGGCCCTCCAAGAGACCCAGTACTTC. This encodes CASDYLGTSGALQETQYF.